This record looks at one T cell receptor (beta chain) sequence and its context. Repertoires were generated with immunoSEQ multiplex PCR, while TCRdb's copy carries only in-frame clones and drops some. The data contain 200,000 to 300,000 clones, roughly 90% of them singletons. Those enrolled, adults aged about 18 to 89 years, came from about two dozen US areas. Participant-reported clinical history was the basis for cohort assignment. The recovered donors of Cohort 3 showed two negative PCRs, clearance, or symptom resolution. This sample is part of a study of blood T cell repertoires in COVID-19. In the study overall: The United States, Italy and Spain supplied acute and convalescent COVID-19 samples.

The V end was cut by 6 bases, the J end by 2 bases, with 16 bases between. The germline CDR1 and CDR2 sequences are SGHTA and FQGNSA. The CDR3 extends over 15 amino acids. The material sequenced was PBMCs or T cells enriched from blood (not recorded which). V gene TRBV7-2 combines with J gene TRBJ1-2, with D possibly matching TRBD1 (6 bases). The receptor was derived from a woman in her 30s who had recovered from COVID-19. Here the CDR3 reads CASSLDRWMNYGYTF. The CDR3 DNA is TGTGCCAGCAGTCTCGACAGGTGGATGAACTATGGCTACACCTTC.